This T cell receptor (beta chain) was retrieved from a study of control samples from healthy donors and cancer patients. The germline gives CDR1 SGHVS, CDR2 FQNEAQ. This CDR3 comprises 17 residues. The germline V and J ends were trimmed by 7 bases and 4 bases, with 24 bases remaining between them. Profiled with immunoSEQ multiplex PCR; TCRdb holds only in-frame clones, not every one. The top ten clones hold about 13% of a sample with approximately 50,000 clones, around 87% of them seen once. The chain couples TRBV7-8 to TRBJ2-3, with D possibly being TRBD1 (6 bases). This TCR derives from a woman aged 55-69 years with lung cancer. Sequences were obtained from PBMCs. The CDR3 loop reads CASTSRRLQGAADTQYF. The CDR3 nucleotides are TGTGCCAGCACCTCCCGGAGGTTACAGGGTGCAGCAGATACGCAGTATTTT.